This T cell receptor (beta chain) appears in the sequencing data of a study of response to subunit inactivated influenza vaccine. Germline V CDR1 and CDR2: DFQATT, SNEGSKA (reference sequence). V trimming: 3 bases; J trimming: 6 bases; junction bases outside the gene matches: 11. The CDR3 runs 15 residues. Via MiXCR, TCRdb re-called the RT-PCR reads, giving one row per CDR3 protein. Of about 700,000 distinct CDR3 sequences in the sample, approximately 15% were seen once. This TCR was recovered from a man aged 45-65 years who received an inactivated influenza vaccine. The chain combines TRBV20-1 with TRBJ2-1; 7 bases are shared with TRBD2. The material sequenced was PBMCs from blood, taken 14 to 15 days before vaccination. CDR3 coding DNA: TGCAGTGCTAGTGCCTCGGCGGGAGTCACCAATGAGCAGTTCTTC. Its translation: CSASASAGVTNEQFF.